The T cell receptor (beta chain) under discussion was sequenced for a study of cytomegalovirus exposure and HLA in healthy donors (TCRdb year 2017). Context from the whole study: In an earlier analysis of 550 to 750 of the donors, around 300 Gb of sequence data and some 120 million unique TCR beta sequences from 180 million or so T cells were reported. An early release that covered about 640 HLA-typed donors contained 250 to 350 gigabases of sequencing data and 75 million to 100 million unique TCR sequences. Of the roughly 400 genotyped donors, over 70% fell in the genetic ancestry cluster associated with self-reported Caucasian donors. The study aimed to test whether cataloging public T cell receptors could reveal signatures of past pathogen exposure. The study profiled the T cell repertoires of 666 subjects by immunosequencing and related them to cytomegalovirus serostatus. In addition to the first cohort of about 650 subjects, a separate validation cohort of approximately 130 different subjects was used. The study combined high-throughput TCR immunosequencing, statistical association of individual TCRs with disease status, and machine learning to predict cytomegalovirus infection status. To study patterns of TCR occurrence, a later analysis re-analyzed previously published TCR beta repertoires from hundreds of donors and added high-resolution HLA genotyping. Rather than drawing on any new phenotypic data, the later analysis identified candidate immune exposures from TCR beta sequences and the way those sequences occurred across donors. An earlier analysis of some 500 of the donors used high-throughput TCR beta sequencing to judge whether each TCR beta V gene segment behaved as functional or pseudogenic. Alongside the repertoire data, information on donor age, sex, ethnicity and CMV serostatus was compiled. Genome-wide SNP genotypes for about 65% of the roughly 700 donors were used in a later genetic analysis, which treated that subset as a discovery cohort. Every discovery cohort repertoire had been produced on one sequencing platform. HLA typing included class I and class II loci at four-digit resolution. The number of donors typed differed by locus, with about 629-630 for A, B, C, DRB1 and DQB1, roughly 520 for DQA1, 600 to 610 for DPA1, and under 490 for DPB1. Because of strong linkage in the cohort, five DR-DQ haplotypes were treated as single units for association and clustering. Among around 400 genotyped donors of the cohort, an average of roughly 230,000 unique TCR beta nucleotide sequences was sequenced per donor, of which about 18% were non-productive.

The paper's findings and limits, for the study overall: According to a later analysis, most CMV-associated TCR beta chains appeared to be HLA-restricted, and the HLA associations seemed to be driven largely by CMV exposure. When HLA alleles, especially DR and DQ, strongly co-occurred, attributing TCR associations to individual alleles was difficult. In a later analysis, the rate of TCR association differed among HLA loci, with DRB1 alleles having the most associated TCRs and HLA-C alleles having the fewest. A further reported finding was that TCR beta sequences accurately predicted the HLA-A and HLA-B alleles for most subjects in the first cohort. Broadly in line with IMGT annotations, most TCR beta V segments showed up in productive rearrangements about 90% or about 30% of the time in an earlier analysis of approximately 600 of the donors. An association between a missense DCLRE1C variant and V-gene and J-gene trimming of TCR beta chains was found in a later genetic analysis and replicated in an independent cohort. The authors suggested that the approach could potentially be extended to other disease states and immunological phenotypes. Because counts were too low, seventeen rarely observed V segments, including chromosome 9 orphons, were excluded from the earlier analysis of some 540 of the donors. For the cohort, immune exposure information was limited to CMV serostatus. Most TCR sequences were seen in very few donors, while some public TCRs were found in many individuals. Only TCR beta chains were sequenced in this cohort, and the absence of alpha or paired-chain data limited detectable features. In a later analysis, HLA-associated TCR beta chains showed more clonal expansion and lower generation probabilities than non-associated chains that were equally common. Presence/absence analyses assumed roughly uniform sequencing depth across donors, an assumption that may not hold. Because HLA typing was unavailable for some donors at each locus, only the typed subset was used in association tests. At a false discovery rate of 0.05, a later analysis linked under 20,000 TCR beta sequences to specific HLA alleles. Some IMGT-functional V segments, including TRBV6-2 and TRBV6-3, could not be distinguished by the 87-base-pair reads and were therefore excluded. A few of the identified cytomegalovirus-associated TCR beta chains were confirmed in vitro to be specific for cytomegalovirus antigens. Several of the top co-occurrence clusters appeared to be linked to parvovirus B19, influenza, CMV and Epstein-Barr virus, according to a later analysis. A later genetic analysis reported fewer N-insertions in productive TCRs among donors in an Asian-associated ancestry cluster than the approximately 670-donor mean. Linkage disequilibrium might explain the correlated functional status among segregating V segments, but an unknown experimental factor could not be excluded. A group of highly shared sequence variants was considered likely to be a technical artifact of the sequencing pipeline. The classifier was reported to diagnose cytomegalovirus status with high specificity and sensitivity in both the original and validation cohorts. The study gave a list of 150 to 200 TCR beta chains associated with cytomegalovirus.

V is cut back by 4 bases and J by 4 bases, with 4 bases in the junction unmatched. Including the terminal cysteine and phenylalanine, the CDR3 comprises 15 residues. The only DNA kept is the CDR3, 45 bases in frame from the first base. The CDR1 and CDR2 encoded by the germline V gene are MNHEY and SVGAGI. Library preparation was by the immunoSEQ multiplex PCR assay. A mixture of 60 forward primers for TCR Vbeta segments and 13 reverse primers for TCR Jbeta segments was used in the multiplex PCR. Amplification of the CDR3 region of rearranged TCR beta genes was performed with a multiplex PCR assay on genomic DNA. The Illumina HiSeq System was used to sequence the amplified TCR beta libraries as 87-base-pair reads. From the authors' description of their analysis: A later analysis tallied tens of millions of unique TCR beta chains across the 700 or so repertoires, and some 12 million of those chains were shared by two or more donors. Raw reads were error-corrected and collapsed into unique sequences by a nearest-neighbor algorithm in which closely related sequences were merged to remove PCR and sequencing errors. V, D and J gene segments were assigned by aligning CDR3 sequences to IMGT reference sequences. For a sequence to be retained, at least a six-nucleotide match to both a V gene segment and a J gene segment was required. A rearrangement counted as productive if the CDR3 had no stop codons and remained in frame with V and J, and every other rearrangement counted as non-productive. Following IMGT convention, CDR3 was defined as the stretch from the second conserved V-encoded cysteine to the conserved J-encoded phenylalanine. The earlier analysis of about 640 of the donors excluded any sequence lacking an unambiguous match to a single V gene segment. In an earlier analysis of some 590 of the donors, a V segment was called functional when productive rearrangements were above 56.7%, and segregating when the standard deviation between donors exceeded 5%. A statistical classification framework was built to diagnose cytomegalovirus status from the catalog of TCR beta chain sequences. A later analysis assigned V and J genes by comparing TCR nucleotide sequences with IMGT/GENE-DB human TR gene sequences. Using the TCRdist pipeline, a later analysis assigned CDR3 sequences along with most-parsimonious VDJ recombination scenarios. In a later analysis, each TCR beta chain was defined by its CDR3 amino acid sequence together with its V-gene family, and reads without a unique V-gene family were excluded. As a way to deal with suspected cross-contamination and a sequencing artifact, a later analysis dropped over 550 nucleotide sequences that were highly shared and had low generation probability. In a later analysis, a clonal expansion index for each public chain was calculated from normalized within-repertoire ranks of inferred template counts. In a later analysis, generation probabilities were computed with a VDJ recombination model fitted to out-of-frame rearrangements, and the resulting probabilities were checked against IGoR. A later analysis scored TCR-TCR, TCR-HLA and TCR-CMV co-occurrence with hypergeometric tests, applying a repertoire-size bias correction to TCR pairs. To estimate false discovery rates, a later analysis permuted the HLA or CMV assignments 20 times. In a later analysis, co-occurring TCRs were grouped using DBSCAN, with TCRdist sequence similarity added in when clustering inside HLA-allele-positive subsets. Repertoires with fewer than 30,000 or more than 120,000 public chains were left out of co-occurrence clustering, as were five repertoires with anomalous nucleotide sharing. This is the immuneACCESS table as TCRdb keeps it, with only in-frame sequences that have V and J called. A part of the clones is gone; compared with another copy, unresolved V genes explain less than half, and the rest is unexplained. The V and J calls and clone size are taken from that table; D and trimming were inferred from the DNA. The sample table gives 60,000 to 80,000 clones. The top ten clonotypes cover less than 6% of the sample.

The cohort comprised approximately 700 healthy bone marrow donors. At the time of sampling, every cohort member was nominally healthy, though immune exposures that went unrecorded were likely present. The donor was CMV seronegative and belonged to the group of around 350 seronegative cohort members. Every donor gave a peripheral blood sample, and the peripheral blood mononuclear cells from that sample were used for TCR beta sequencing. Genomic DNA extraction from the blood cell samples was performed with the Qiagen DNeasy Blood Extraction Kit. Comment on this clone: Its antigen is not yet known.

The chain is made from TRBV6-5 and TRBJ2-7, with 13 junctional bases fitting TRBD2. The material sequenced was PBMCs. The sequence was collected from a man in his forties in good health and CMV-seronegative. CDR3 loop: CASSSRTSGSYEQYF. The nucleotides are TGTGCCAGCAGTTCCAGGACTAGCGGGAGTTACGAGCAGTACTTC.